The present TCR beta chain was sequenced within a study of blood T cell repertoires in COVID-19. Germline V CDR1 and CDR2: SNHLY, FYNNEI. This CDR3 has 13 residues. V shed 5 bases and J 9 bases; nucleotides not matched to a gene: 5. Per the original data handling: Amplification with reference gene primers provided the estimates of nucleated cell counts. Some clones are missing from TCRdb's copy, which holds only in-frame ones; the method was immunoSEQ multiplex PCR. V and J calls and clone size follow that table, whereas D and trimming were derived from the DNA. The table records under 75,000 clones, roughly 80% of them present only once.

The source of this sequence is a man aged 60 to 75 with acute or convalescent COVID-19. The chain has TRBV2 and TRBJ2-1; 9 bases agree with TRBD1. What was sequenced was peripheral blood. CDR3 amino acids: CASSRTGESEQFF. In DNA, the CDR3 is TGTGCCAGCAGTCGGACAGGGGAGAGTGAGCAGTTCTTC.